A selection of T cell receptor beta chains follows, all from one sample in a study of CD8+CD57+ T cells in acquired aplastic anemia. TCRdb independently ran MiXCR on the reads; one entry per CDR3 protein. The table records roughly 280,000 distinct CDR3 sequences, under 60% of them present only once. Sequencing used sorted CD4+, CD8+, or CD8+CD57+ T cells (not recorded which) from PBMCs. These receptors came from a human donor with aplastic anemia. The CDR3 runs from the conserved cysteine through the conserved F or W. The order of the fields is clone size, J gene, V gene, CDR3 protein. Clone size is given for some rows only: seen once, a few or many times, or a class if the clone is expanded.

clone size: many; J gene: TRBJ2-1; V gene: TRBV9; CDR3 protein: CASSVQEYNEQFF
clone size: -; J gene: TRBJ1-6; V gene: TRBV15; CDR3 protein: CATSRDQPGNSPLHF
clone size: -; J gene: TRBJ1-2; V gene: TRBV15; CDR3 protein: CATSTGANYGYTF
clone size: few; J gene: TRBJ2-5; V gene: TRBV12-3/TRBV12-4; CDR3 protein: CASSLVQQETQYF
clone size: -; J gene: TRBJ2-7; V gene: TRBV20-1; CDR3 protein: CSARDRAGYYEQYF
clone size: -; J gene: TRBJ2-7; V gene: TRBV19; CDR3 protein: CASSMSPWDEQYF
clone size: -; J gene: TRBJ1-2; V gene: TRBV7-9; CDR3 protein: CASSPDEGVIYGYTF
clone size: -; J gene: TRBJ1-1; V gene: TRBV12-3/TRBV12-4; CDR3 protein: CASSKTGMNTEAFF
clone size: -; J gene: TRBJ2-5; V gene: TRBV24-1; CDR3 protein: CATSAVGGQGTQYF
clone size: medium-sized; J gene: TRBJ2-7; V gene: TRBV7-8; CDR3 protein: CASSKSPGPDYEQYF
clone size: once; J gene: TRBJ2-3; V gene: TRBV5-1; CDR3 protein: CASRGHSGTDTQYF
clone size: few; J gene: TRBJ2-2; V gene: TRBV6-1; CDR3 protein: CASSEAGQNFANTGELFF
clone size: -; J gene: TRBJ2-2; V gene: TRBV5-1; CDR3 protein: CASSLGSAWELFF
clone size: many; J gene: TRBJ2-2; V gene: TRBV29-1; CDR3 protein: CSAERRQGGTSGRGTGELFF
clone size: many; J gene: TRBJ2-7; V gene: TRBV12-3/TRBV12-4; CDR3 protein: CASRISQDYEQYF
clone size: many; J gene: TRBJ2-1; V gene: TRBV7-3; CDR3 protein: CASSPQDSYNEQFF
clone size: -; J gene: TRBJ1-5; V gene: TRBV10-3; CDR3 protein: CAISESADGGEGGQPQHF
clone size: many; J gene: TRBJ2-7; V gene: TRBV18; CDR3 protein: CASSLQQGTNGGEQYF
clone size: once; J gene: TRBJ2-5; V gene: TRBV7-2; CDR3 protein: CASSLGQAKETQYF
clone size: many; J gene: TRBJ2-4; V gene: TRBV7-8; CDR3 protein: CASSSTWAGGIQYF
clone size: -; J gene: TRBJ2-7; V gene: TRBV11-2; CDR3 protein: CASSLKGGSEQYF
clone size: -; J gene: TRBJ2-1; V gene: TRBV15; CDR3 protein: CATSRDTGGGSPYNEQFF
clone size: once; J gene: TRBJ2-2; V gene: TRBV7-9; CDR3 protein: CASSPHSTGELFF
clone size: many; J gene: TRBJ1-1; V gene: TRBV12-3/TRBV12-4; CDR3 protein: CASSLSGGAEAFF
clone size: few; J gene: TRBJ2-1; V gene: TRBV3-1; CDR3 protein: CASSSHSGGEYNEQFF
clone size: -; J gene: TRBJ2-7; V gene: TRBV29-1; CDR3 protein: CSVELASGAYEQYF
clone size: many; J gene: TRBJ2-4; V gene: TRBV10-3; CDR3 protein: CAISAQAGGLSTQYF
clone size: -; J gene: TRBJ2-2; V gene: TRBV24-1; CDR3 protein: CATSDFGQGNTGELFF
clone size: -; J gene: TRBJ1-1; V gene: TRBV11-2; CDR3 protein: CASSMSAGNTEAFF
clone size: -; J gene: TRBJ2-2; V gene: TRBV24-1; CDR3 protein: CATSGPGRGPTGELFF
clone size: once; J gene: TRBJ2-3; V gene: TRBV6-4; CDR3 protein: CASRITGGAGTQYF
clone size: many; J gene: TRBJ1-2; V gene: TRBV7-8; CDR3 protein: CASSLVLGTGVDYGYTF
clone size: many; J gene: TRBJ1-2; V gene: TRBV5-6; CDR3 protein: CASSLVAGRGYTF
clone size: once; J gene: TRBJ2-7; V gene: TRBV5-5; CDR3 protein: CASSRGYSGEQYF
clone size: few; J gene: TRBJ1-5; V gene: TRBV2; CDR3 protein: CASSEIRGAQPQHF
clone size: -; J gene: TRBJ2-3; V gene: TRBV10-3; CDR3 protein: CATHRAPRSGTRGTDTQYF
clone size: -; J gene: TRBJ2-2; V gene: TRBV24-1; CDR3 protein: CATSDPDRIDTGELFF
clone size: -; J gene: TRBJ1-2; V gene: TRBV20-1; CDR3 protein: CSASGQGRTNYGYTF
clone size: many; J gene: TRBJ2-5; V gene: TRBV11-2; CDR3 protein: CASRGFNQETQYF
clone size: few; J gene: TRBJ2-7; V gene: TRBV29-1; CDR3 protein: CSVGGYAGSNEQYF
clone size: few; J gene: TRBJ2-3; V gene: TRBV19; CDR3 protein: CASSKQRSTDTQYF
clone size: -; J gene: -; V gene: TRBV2; CDR3 protein: CASSDKRGIRNEQFF